This record looks at one TCR beta chain sequence and its context. This specimen comes from a study of T cells in Graves' hyperthyroidism and ophthalmopathy. Researchers took RNA transcripts and amplified the TCR beta CDR3 regions from them. First-round RT-PCR with HTBI primers amplified the TCR CDR3 region. TCRdb re-analysed the multiplex PCR reads in MiXCR, keeping a single row per CDR3 protein. This table holds approximately 490,000 distinct CDR3 sequences, 20% to 25% found once. Duration under 3 months, a NOSPECS grade of at least 4, and a Clinical Activity Score of at least 3 characterized the ophthalmopathy patients. The trim removed 5 bases at V and 1 base at J, leaving 3 bases unmatched. The CDR3 length is 13 residues. Germline loops: CDR1 DFQATT, CDR2 SNEGSKA (reference sequence).

The chain has TRBV20-1 and TRBJ2-5, with 8 bases lining up with TRBD1. The sequenced material came from blood. The clonotype was recovered from a woman between 65 and 79 years old with Graves' ophthalmopathy. This CDR3 is CSAGDRFQETQYF. CDR3 coding DNA: TGCAGTGCTGGGGACAGGTTCCAAGAGACCCAGTACTTC.